This T cell receptor (beta chain) was sequenced in a study of blood T cells in healthy people across ages. Study-level information: Per two T cells, template switching captured roughly one barcoded beta molecule.

Primed by a sample-barcoded 5' primer and a J-beta primer mix, a second PCR proceeded for about 6 to 11 cycles. A 12-random-nucleotide template-switch adaptor tagged each cDNA molecule. MiXCR was run by TCRdb on the 5' RACE reads, yielding one entry per CDR3 protein. The sample yields 800,000 to 950,000 distinct CDR3 sequences, approximately 32% seen once. The CDR3 spans 17 residues. In germline, CDR1 is SGHTA, CDR2 FQGNSA. V gave up 5 bases and J gave up 3 bases; unmatched junction bases: 10. The same sample was also used in a study of T cells of mothers and their children. From that paper: Reads recorded for TCR beta CDR3 numbered over 9.5 million per mother and approximately 3.2 million per child. Slightly, though not significantly, more overlap was seen in related than in unrelated mother-child pairs.

The J gene is TRBJ2-3, the V gene TRBV7-2, with 11 bases matching TRBD1. The source of this sequence is a woman aged 40 to 49 in good health. Sequencing was done on a sample of blood. The CDR3 sequence: CASSTPDRGLGTDTQYF. The CDR3 DNA reads TGTGCCAGCAGCACCCCGGACAGGGGGCTAGGGACAGATACGCAGTATTTT.